The 15 T cell receptor beta chains in this list originate from one sample, sequenced in a study of cytomegalovirus exposure and HLA in healthy donors. Both 60 Vbeta primers and 13 Jbeta primers went into the PCR. Repertoires were generated with immunoSEQ multiplex PCR, while TCRdb's copy carries only in-frame clones and drops some. Counted here are roughly 110,000 clones, over 75% occurring once; the ten biggest clones make up approximately 2.1%. Sequencing was carried out using PBMCs. These receptors all stem from a man aged 25-45 years in good health and CMV-seronegative.

The rearrangement uses TRBV15 and TRBJ2-7; 8 bases fit TRBD1. The CDR3 is 14 amino acids. Trimming removed 6 bases from V and 4 bases from J; junction bases left unmatched: 8. Germline CDR1 LNHNV, CDR2 YYDKDF (reference sequence). CDR3 sequence: CATSLGTGGYEQYF. The CDR3, as DNA: TGTGCCACCAGTTTGGGGACAGGTGGATACGAGCAGTACTTC.

This rearrangement joins TRBV29-1 to TRBJ2-3; 7 bases are a match to TRBD2. V lost 7 bases, J lost 5 bases, and 3 bases stayed unmatched. This CDR3 has 11 amino acids. CDR1 is SQVTM and CDR2 is ANQGSEA in the germline V gene. Here the CDR3 DNA reads TGCAGCGGGGGGGGGAAAGATACGCAGTATTTT. Translating gives CSGGGKDTQYF.

The chain is built from TRBV30 and TRBJ1-6; weak D call: TRBD1 (6 bases). With 1 base removed from V and 7 bases from J, the gap between germline ends came to 14 bases. The CDR3 contains 15 residues. CDR1 is GTSNPN, CDR2 SVGIG, per germline (reference sequence). Here the CDR3 DNA reads TGTGCCTGGAGTGGACAGAGGACAGAAAATTCACCCCTCCACTTT. Protein product: CAWSGQRTENSPLHF.

This sequence joins TRBV27 and TRBJ2-7, with 9 nucleotides matching TRBD1. Germline V gene data show CDR1 as MNHEY and CDR2 as SMNVEV (reference sequence). The V and J ends lost 4 bases and 3 bases, in that order; junction bases with no gene match: 7. The CDR3 is 15 residues long. DNA of the CDR3: TGTGCCAGCAGTTCTGGGACAGGGAGAGACTACGAGCAGTACTTC. Translation: CASSSGTGRDYEQYF.

This chain joins TRBV7-9 and TRBJ2-1, with TRBD1 matching 9 bases. Germline CDR1 is SEHNR and CDR2 is FQNEAQ (reference sequence). The CDR3 extends over 16 amino acids. The V gene end was trimmed by 5 bases and the J gene end by 6 bases; junction bases not matched to a gene: 11. The DNA for the CDR3 is TGTGCCAGCAGCCCGCCAGGGGGGACAGGGCGCAATGAGCAGTTCTTC. Translated: CASSPPGGTGRNEQFF.

J is TRBJ2-7 and V is TRBV2; D might be TRBD2 (6 bases). This CDR3 contains 19 residues. V was clipped by 2 bases and J by 1 base, with 24 bases between them. CDR1 and CDR2 (germline): SNHLY, FYNNEI. The CDR3 loop reads CASSEPWNDGGLLSYEQYF. The CDR3 coding sequence is TGTGCCAGCAGTGAACCTTGGAACGACGGGGGATTGTTGTCCTACGAGCAGTACTTC.

The gene calls are TRBV2 and TRBJ2-2; the D gene is possibly TRBD1 (5 bases). This CDR3 contains 13 residues. Germline V gene lookup returns CDR1 SNHLY and CDR2 FYNNEI. Deletions cut 6 bases from V and 4 bases from J, with 9 bases between. The CDR3 nucleotides are TGTGCCAGCAGGGACACCCGCACCGGGGAGCTGTTTTTT. Translated, it gives CASRDTRTGELFF.

V gene TRBV6-6 combines with J gene TRBJ2-3; 14 nucleotides match TRBD2. Per the germline V gene, CDR1 is MNHNY and CDR2 is SVGAGI (reference sequence). Trimming removed 0 bases from V and 10 bases from J; junction bases left unmatched: 6. The CDR3 covers 16 residues. The CDR3 loop is CASSYSQGTSGGPQYF. CDR3 DNA: TGTGCCAGCAGTTACTCACAAGGGACTAGCGGGGGACCGCAGTATTTT.

The gene calls are TRBV28 and TRBJ1-3; 9 bases are shared with TRBD1. Per germline, CDR1 MDHEN and CDR2 SYDVKM. After removal of 5 bases from V and 2 bases from J, the junction contained 7 bases not matched to a gene. CDR3 size: 16 residues. DNA for the CDR3: TGTGCCAGCAGTCTTCACAGGGGGCTGACTGGAAACACCATATATTTT. This translates into CASSLHRGLTGNTIYF.

The V call is TRBV7-9, the J call TRBJ2-7; TRBD1 matches 11 bases. Germline V CDR1 and CDR2: SEHNR, FQNEAQ (reference sequence). V was clipped by 5 bases and J by 4 bases; unmatched bases: 7. The CDR3 is made up of 15 amino acids. The CDR3 nucleotides are TGTGCCAGCAGCCCAAGGACAGGGGGCGGGTACGAGCAGTACTTC. Translated: CASSPRTGGGYEQYF.

This chain connects TRBV30 to TRBJ1-2; no clear D. The CDR3 contains 11 residues. The V end was cut by 6 bases, the J end by 8 bases, with 13 bases between. Germline V gene sequence: CDR1 GTSNPN, CDR2 SVGIG (reference sequence). The chain's CDR3 is CACLTSIGYTF. CDR3 bases: TGTGCCTGCCTAACTTCAATAGGCTACACCTTC.

The V gene is TRBV11-2, the J gene TRBJ2-3; 8 bases are shared with TRBD2. The germline gives CDR1 SGHAT, CDR2 FQNNGV. V gave up 0 bases and J gave up 4 bases; unmatched junction bases: 3. The CDR3 covers 15 residues. CDR3 in amino acids: CASSLEGLEADTQYF. Here the CDR3 DNA reads TGTGCCAGCAGCTTAGAGGGACTAGAGGCAGATACGCAGTATTTT. Full variable domain (missing parts from reference TRBV11-2 and TRBJ2-3): EAGVAQSPRYKIIEKRQSVAFWCNPISGHATLYWYQQILGQGPKLLIQFQNNGVVDDSQLPKDRFSAERLKGVDSTLKIQPAKLEDSAVYLCASSLEGLEADTQYFGPGTRLTVL.

This clone was detected only a few times. This chain connects TRBV30 to TRBJ1-1; no clear D gene. The CDR3 length is 15 residues. Germline V CDR1 and CDR2: GTSNPN, SVGIG (reference sequence). The V end lost 0 bases, the J end lost 4 bases, and 15 bases lay between the germline ends. CDR3 amino acids: CAWSVSRGWVTEAFF. The CDR3 DNA sequence: TGTGCCTGGAGTGTATCTCGGGGATGGGTCACTGAAGCTTTCTTT.

The rearrangement uses TRBV10-1 and TRBJ2-1; D is possibly TRBD2 (6 bases). The V end lost 4 bases, the J end lost 8 bases, and 12 bases lay between the germline ends. The germline CDR1 and CDR2 sequences are WNHNN and SYGVQD (reference sequence). CDR3 length: 13 residues. The CDR3 DNA reads TGCGCCAGCAGTGCACGGGGAGGCGATGAGCAGTTCTTC. It codes for CASSARGGDEQFF.

This chain uses TRBV4-1 with TRBJ2-1; possible D gene TRBD1, 6 bases. The V end was cut by 5 bases, the J end by 1 base, with 15 bases between. CDR3 length: 16 amino acids. From germline, CDR1 is MGHRA and CDR2 YSYEKL. The CDR3 here is CASSRIQGDSYNEQFF. Here the CDR3 DNA reads TGCGCCAGCAGCAGAATACAGGGTGATTCCTACAATGAGCAGTTCTTC.